This TCR beta chain was found in a study of blood T cells in healthy people across ages. Study results and caveats: PBMCs were not sorted, which prevented a conclusive comparison of naive versus antigen-experienced cells.

It was with a sample-barcoded 5' primer and a J-beta primer mix that a second PCR of about 7 to 12 cycles was run. TCRdb reprocessed the 5' RACE reads with MiXCR, giving one entry per CDR3 protein. The profile covers about 640,000 distinct CDR3 sequences, with about 53% appearing a single time and roughly 34% taken by the ten largest. As to this clonotype: Its antigen remains unknown.

Per germline, CDR1 MDHEN and CDR2 SYDVKM. With 2 bases removed from V and 8 bases from J, the gap between germline ends came to 10 bases. CDR3 size: 14 residues. Aged about 6 to 90, donors were systemically healthy Caucasians from Russia. The sample comprised blood. The chain couples TRBV28 to TRBJ1-6; D is unresolved. The sequence was collected from a man in his sixties in good health. CDR3 sequence reads: CASSLTQNDSPLHF. Written as DNA, the CDR3 is TGTGCCAGCAGTTTAACTCAAAACGATTCACCCCTCCACTTT.